This TCR beta chain was documented in a study of regulatory T cells in long-lasting Graves disease. Sample time point: newly diagnosed GD, antithyroid drugs for less than 3 months. Extracted RNA from PBMCs served as the source of the TCR library. Findings of the study overall: Persistent Graves' disease cases displayed lower TCR diversity than newly diagnosed ones.

The CDR3 extends over 15 amino acids. The V and J ends lost 2 bases and 7 bases respectively, with 16 bases between them. CDR1 KGHDR and CDR2 SFDVKD come from the germline V gene. In regard to this clonotype: No antigen is known for it.

The authors built TCR beta libraries using iRepertoire HTBI primers and Arm-PCR of CDR3 regions. TCRdb called the multiplex PCR reads again in MiXCR, with one record for every CDR3 protein. This table holds about 360,000 distinct CDR3 sequences, around 16% found once. This sample was also put to use in a study of T cells in Graves' hyperthyroidism and ophthalmopathy.

The sample consisted of peripheral blood mononuclear cells (PBMCs), taken at new diagnosis, from a patient treated with antithyroid drugs. This receptor was obtained from a woman between 18 and 29 years old with Graves disease. V is TRBV24-1 and J is TRBJ1-2; D may be TRBD1 (6 bases). The CDR3 nucleotides are TGTGCCACCAGTGATTCGCGACAGGCCCGTGGTGGCTACACCTTC. Translating it yields CATSDSRQARGGYTF.